Presented here are 8 T cell receptor beta chains from one specimen sequenced in a study of CD8+CD57+ T cells in acquired aplastic anemia. Profiling that covered TCR beta VDJ and CDR3 relied on genomic DNA as its template. TCRdb redid the calling of the reads with MiXCR, one entry per CDR3 protein. The table records more than 250,000 distinct CDR3 sequences, approximately 55% of them present only once. Sequenced sample: sorted CD4+, CD8+, or CD8+CD57+ T cells (not recorded which) from PBMCs. Every receptor here comes from a human donor with severe aplastic anemia or a healthy control (not recorded which).

This clonotype was observed at least ten times. CDR3 coding DNA: TGTGCCAGCAGTTCAACGGGGACAACTAAACTGTTTTTT. This encodes CASSSTGTTKLFF. This chain links TRBV27 with TRBJ1-4, with a possible D match to TRBD1 (6 bases). CDR1 and CDR2 (germline): MNHEY, SMNVEV (reference sequence). There are 13 residues in the CDR3. V lost 4 bases, J lost 11 bases, and 14 bases lay in between.

This clonotype has at least ten counts. A read error may produce the germline difference seen at one junction end. This chain links TRBV12-3 or TRBV12-4 with TRBJ1-4; D remains ambiguous. The CDR3 loop spans 14 amino acids. CDR3 sequence reads: CASSSQTEQMKIVF. CDR3 nucleotides: TGTGCCAGCAGTTCCCAAACGGAGCAAATGAAAATTGTTTTT.

This clonotype occurred a few times. V and J are TRBV2 and TRBJ1-1; D gene ambiguous. The CDR3 is 14 residues long. CDR1 is SNHLY, CDR2 FYNNEI, per germline. V lost 7 bases to trimming and J lost 0 bases, with 12 bases between them. Here the CDR3 reads CASTSAGLNTEAFF. The DNA of the CDR3 is TGTGCCAGCACTTCCGCAGGACTGAACACTGAAGCTTTCTTT.

A few counts support this clonotype. V and J are TRBV20-1 and TRBJ2-7; possible D gene TRBD1, 6 bases. The CDR3 is made up of 12 amino acids. Between the trimmed V and J ends, which lost 4 bases and 7 bases, there was a span of 14 bases. Per the germline V gene, CDR1 is DFQATT and CDR2 is SNEGSKA (reference sequence). The CDR3 coding sequence is TGCAGTGCTATTCTGCAGGGGCGAGAGCAGTACTTC. Its translation: CSAILQGREQYF.

The gene calls are TRBV7-2 and TRBJ2-5; D gene ambiguous. This CDR3 comprises 14 residues. V dropped 3 bases and J dropped 1 base, with 9 bases sitting between them. The V gene's germline CDR1 is SGHTA and CDR2 FQGNSA. The chain's CDR3 is CASSFRPLQETQYF. CDR3 nucleotides: TGTGCCAGCAGCTTTCGGCCGCTCCAAGAGACCCAGTACTTC. The variable domain in full, completed from reference TRBV7-2 and TRBJ2-5, reads GAGVSQSPSNKVTEKGKDVELRCDPISGHTALYWYRQSLGQGLEFLIYFQGNSAPDKSGLPSDRFSAERTGGSVSTLTIQRTQQEDSAVYLCASSFRPLQETQYFGPGTRLLVL.

The chain uses TRBV7-7 and TRBJ1-1, with D possibly matching TRBD1 (5 bases). Between the trimmed V and J ends, which lost 5 bases and 7 bases, there was a span of 14 bases. This CDR3 comprises 13 residues. Germline V gene data show CDR1 as SSHAT and CDR2 as FNYEAQ (reference sequence). The CDR3: CASSRLERGEAFF. Here the CDR3 DNA reads TGTGCCAGCAGCCGACTAGAAAGGGGTGAAGCTTTCTTT.

The chain links TRBV24-1 to TRBJ2-2; perhaps D is TRBD1 or TRBD2 (5 bases each). Germline assignment: CDR1 KGHDR and CDR2 SFDVKD. The V end lost 0 bases, the J end lost 5 bases, and 12 bases lay between the germline ends. The CDR3 has 16 amino acids. The CDR3 DNA is TGTGCCACCAGTGATTTGAATTTTGGGGGTACCGGGGAGCTGTTTTTT. Protein sequence: CATSDLNFGGTGELFF.

The rearrangement uses TRBV27 and TRBJ2-1; the D gene is possibly TRBD2 (5 bases). Trimming took 3 bases from V and 9 from J, leaving 12 bases between them. The germline V gene encodes CDR1 MNHEY and CDR2 SMNVEV (reference sequence). The CDR3 is 13 amino acids. The CDR3: CASSFKGAAEQFF. CDR3 DNA sequence: TGTGCCAGCAGTTTTAAGGGAGCAGCTGAGCAGTTCTTC.